This TCR beta chain was recorded in a study of Graves' ophthalmopathy and Graves' hyperthyroidism. Findings of the study overall: Most expanded clonotypes in thyroid above 0.001 frequency also showed up in blood.

RNA transcripts served as template for amplifying TCR beta CDR3 sequences. First-round RT-PCR relied on HTBI primers, and a second-round multiplex PCR came next. MiXCR, run by TCRdb on the multiplex PCR reads, gives a single entry per CDR3 protein. The data hold 680,000 or so distinct CDR3 sequences, with roughly 20% observed a single time. Pregnancy or lactation, uncontrolled infections and other autoimmune diseases were grounds for excluding patients. The CDR3 is 11 amino acids. The germline CDR1 and CDR2 sequences are MNHEY and SMNVEV (reference sequence). The V and J ends lost 4 bases and 7 bases respectively, with 8 bases between them. As for this clonotype: Antigen specificity is unknown.

Input material: peripheral blood. The J gene is TRBJ2-7, the V gene TRBV27; weak D call: TRBD1 (5 bases). This TCR came from a woman younger than 30 with stable Graves' hyperthyroidism. Some clones in this sample may be carry-over from other donors' samples. In nucleotides, the CDR3 is TGTGCCAGCAGTTCCCGACAGGAGCAGTACTTC. It encodes CASSSRQEQYF.